A selection of T cell receptor beta chains follows, all from one sample in a study of blood T cell repertoires in COVID-19. Sequencing used immunoSEQ multiplex PCR; TCRdb keeps in-frame clones, though not all of them. Among roughly 100,000 clones listed, about four fifths were seen once. The sequenced sample consisted of peripheral blood. All receptors come from a man aged 80 or over with acute or convalescent COVID-19. Both conserved end residues are part of each CDR3. A D gene is named only where the DNA matches it firmly.

cdr3_length d_call v_call cdr3_aa
13 - TRBV6-5 CASSPGINYGYTF
16 - TRBV28 CASSTHLRGQNSPLHF
16 TRBD2 TRBV5-1 CASSELAGGGPNEQFF
17 - TRBV7-3 CASSPQGQLSSYNEQFF
14 TRBD2 TRBV11-2 CASSFGGRSDTQYF
14 - TRBV3-1/TRBV3-2 CASSQDRVPGELFF
15 TRBD1 TRBV5-8 CASSKGQGYLNEQFF
12 - TRBV6-6 CASHSGANGYTF
15 TRBD1 TRBV18 CASSPVTGGNNEQFF
14 - TRBV6-1 CASSEGGVGYGYTF
19 TRBD2 TRBV4-1 CASSQDAGQGGRSRNEQFF
12 - TRBV19 CASSLSGKEQFF
14 - TRBV5-1 CASSSDRTNTEAFF
14 TRBD1 TRBV5-1 CASRLEGAYSPLHF
14 - TRBV27 CASSSSGGLEPQHF
15 TRBD1 TRBV7-3 CASSFSGQGAEEAFF
15 TRBD2 TRBV7-3 CASSFGLAGSGEQYF
14 TRBD1 TRBV7-9 CASSEGQGGYEQYF
15 - TRBV7-3 CASSLDYSSSYEQYF
15 TRBD2 TRBV18 CASSPRTSGTDTQYF
14 TRBD2 TRBV19 CASRTSGVTGELFF
16 - TRBV4-1 CASSRGESSYNSPLHF
14 - TRBV6-1 CASSEAWGVYEQYF
14 TRBD1 TRBV30 CAWERDRGLETQYF
14 TRBD1 TRBV6-5 CASSRTGHTGELFF
14 - TRBV5-4 CASSSRFLNTEAFF